The entry that follows covers one T cell receptor beta chain sequence. Its antigen is undetermined. Time point reported: persistent/refractory GD, antithyroid drugs over 5 years with positive TRAb. Making the TCR library involved RNA that had been extracted from PBMCs. The data belong to a study of regulatory T cells in long-lasting Graves disease. The V end was cut by 0 bases, the J end by 11 bases, with 20 bases between. The germline gives CDR1 DFQATT, CDR2 SNEGSKA (reference sequence). This CDR3 has 15 residues. Construction of the TCR beta libraries employed iRepertoire HTBI primers in conjunction with Arm-PCR of CDR3 regions. MiXCR was run by TCRdb on the multiplex PCR reads, yielding one entry per CDR3 protein. The table shows 350,000 to 500,000 distinct CDR3 sequences, with over 20% occurring only once. Study outcomes and limitations: Thyroid tissue went unexamined; only peripheral blood was analyzed.

The rearrangement joins TRBV20-1 to TRBJ2-1, with D perhaps matching TRBD2 (6 bases). Source: peripheral blood mononuclear cells (PBMCs), taken when the disease was refractory, from a patient treated with antithyroid drugs. This clonotype was sampled from a female donor with Graves disease. The CDR3 region is CSAREHIPGTLKQFF. In nucleotides, the CDR3 is TGCAGTGCTAGAGAGCATATCCCCGGGACTTTAAAGCAGTTCTTC.